These T cell receptor beta chains were read from a single sample in a study of cytomegalovirus exposure and HLA in healthy donors. TCRdb keeps only in-frame clones here, not all; method: immunoSEQ multiplex PCR. The sample yields roughly 120,000 clones, roughly 78% seen once. The sequencing input was PBMCs. Source of these receptors: a man in his thirties or forties in good health and CMV-seronegative. CDR3s leave out the opening cysteine and the closing phenylalanine or tryptophan. Clone size, where shown, is once, few, many, or a class for clones that have expanded.

clone size	V gene	CDR3 length	J gene	CDR3 protein
once	TRBV19	16	TRBJ2-5	ASRGYSPGQGKVKTQY
NA	TRBV11-3	13	TRBJ1-1	ASSLPNRDWTEAF
NA	TRBV19	14	TRBJ2-5	ASSTSGRARKETQY
few	TRBV6-1	12	TRBJ1-1	ASRWTEENTEAF
once	TRBV5-1	11	TRBJ2-1	ASRTDSYNEQF
NA	TRBV4-1	15	TRBJ2-3	ASSQSTSGGSTDTQY
NA	TRBV5-4	14	TRBJ2-2	ASSLWAGGFGGELF
NA	TRBV27	16	TRBJ2-1	ASSMEWAGGIFYNEQF
NA	TRBV29-1	12	TRBJ2-3	SVDRRGSTDTQY
NA	TRBV7-2	12	TRBJ2-7	ASSFVETGYEQY
once	TRBV5-6	13	TRBJ2-1	ASSFGRGQYNEQF
NA	TRBV29-1	10	TRBJ2-1	SVEGLGRVQF
NA	TRBV11-2	12	TRBJ2-7	ASSFTGGVVEQY
few	TRBV2	14	TRBJ2-1	ASSGLTSGRFNEQF
NA	TRBV7-2	14	TRBJ2-5	ASSSHSGREQETQY
NA	TRBV12-5	11	TRBJ2-1	ASGFSGYNEQF
NA	TRBV28	10	TRBJ1-1	ASAGQGIGAF
NA	TRBV9	11	TRBJ2-2	ASSVVIAGELF
NA	TRBV28	12	TRBJ2-7	ASSFSREEDEQY
NA	TRBV2	17	TRBJ2-6	ASSGGQGVPLYGANVLT
NA	TRBV27	12	TRBJ2-1	ASTSGSSYNEQF
NA	TRBV6-1	13	TRBJ2-7	ASSELAGSFYEQY
NA	TRBV11-2	12	TRBJ2-1	ASSILQAYNEQF
NA	TRBV5-8	12	TRBJ2-7	ASSLQQGLWEQY
NA	TRBV5-1	19	TRBJ2-6	ASSFRESGGGTISGANVLT
NA	TRBV7-6	15	TRBJ1-4	ASSVLVPGSGGEKLF
NA	TRBV30	11	TRBJ2-1	AWRTRGVDEQF
few	TRBV5-1	14	TRBJ2-1	ASSGGLAYSYNEQF
NA	TRBV7-6	15	TRBJ2-3	ASSLAGTALSTDTQY
NA	TRBV6-5	13	TRBJ2-7	ASSYSSRLAYEQY
NA	TRBV5-4	13	TRBJ1-2	ASSFWTARIRGYT
NA	TRBV10-3	13	TRBJ1-5	AISGAGDSNQPQH
NA	TRBV5-1	14	TRBJ2-7	ASSPVGLAGLEYKY
NA	TRBV27	12	TRBJ1-2	ASSPFDGGRGYT
NA	TRBV25-1	13	TRBJ2-3	ASSELSSGRNTQY
few	TRBV7-9	14	TRBJ2-1	ASSGHGLAGGNEQF
NA	TRBV9	13	TRBJ2-1	ASSVAWSALNEQF
NA	TRBV28	14	TRBJ2-6	ASSYGQTSGANVLT
NA	TRBV6-1	14	TRBJ2-7	ASSESALAGGGEQY
NA	TRBV19	12	TRBJ2-3	ATTRDLEVDTQY
NA	TRBV27	10	TRBJ1-1	ASRALNTEAF
NA	TRBV29-1	11	TRBJ2-1	SVGLAGGHEQF
NA	TRBV10-2	14	TRBJ1-2	ASSETGSALTYGYT
NA	TRBV19	13	TRBJ2-7	ASSPLAGGWHEQY
few	TRBV5-8	14	TRBJ2-2	ASSLGTGLRVGELF
NA	TRBV4-1	14	TRBJ2-7	ASSQPTGGRWGEQY
NA	TRBV21-1	17	TRBJ1-1	ASSKGRGGMGRMNTEAF
NA	TRBV30	13	TRBJ2-1	AWSRDTLTYNEQF
NA	TRBV4-1	14	TRBJ2-2	ASSQETSSWTGELF
NA	TRBV9	12	TRBJ2-3	ASSATGTTDTQY
NA	TRBV29-1	11	TRBJ1-1	SVDGQGSWKAF
NA	TRBV6-1	13	TRBJ2-1	ASSEQRTKNNEQF
NA	TRBV18	13	TRBJ2-1	ASSPPWASYNEQF
NA	TRBV5-1	12	TRBJ2-5	ASSLAREQETQY
NA	TRBV29-1	9	TRBJ2-1	SVYPGRGQF
few	TRBV5-6	13	TRBJ2-1	ASSYRDSAYNEQF
NA	TRBV2	16	TRBJ2-2	ASSPRRRLAENTGELF
NA	TRBV11-2	13	TRBJ2-7	ASSLGPAGAGEQY